What follows are 21 T cell receptor beta chains derived from one specimen sequenced in a study of T cell changes during pregnancy in multiple sclerosis. The data were produced by immunoSEQ multiplex PCR, yet TCRdb's version contains in-frame clones alone and is incomplete. The sample contains approximately 17,000 clones, about four fifths of which appear only once. The sequenced sample was CD8+ T cells from peripheral blood mononuclear cells, obtained in the second trimester of pregnancy. The receptor source for this set is a female donor in good health, enrolled as a control in a pregnancy study.

This clone showed up just a few times. V and J are TRBV19 and TRBJ2-3; tentative D call: TRBD1 (6 bases). The CDR3 length is 14 residues. Trimming left V 5 bases short and J 3 bases short, with 12 bases between. Germline CDR1 is LNHDA and CDR2 is SQIVND (reference sequence). This chain's CDR3 is CASSQGMETDTQYF. In nucleotides, the CDR3 is TGTGCCAGTAGTCAGGGGATGGAAACAGATACGCAGTATTTT.

This chain connects TRBV4-3 to TRBJ2-2, with TRBD1 matching 9 bases. This CDR3 is 18 amino acids long. CDR1 LGHNA and CDR2 YSLEER come from the germline V gene. V shed 0 bases and J 6 bases; nucleotides not matched to a gene: 11. CDR3 sequence reads: CASSQDLWDRVNSGELFF. CDR3 nucleotide sequence: TGCGCCAGCAGCCAAGATCTCTGGGACAGGGTAAATTCCGGGGAGCTGTTTTTT.

This clone has a single count. J is TRBJ1-1 and V is TRBV4-1, with D unclear. Germline CDR1 and CDR2: MGHRA and YSYEKL. V lost 0 bases and J lost 0, with 11 bases in between. This CDR3 region has 16 residues. The CDR3 here is CASSQDRTGMNTEAFF. The CDR3 coding sequence is TGCGCCAGCAGCCAAGATAGGACTGGAATGAACACTGAAGCTTTCTTT.

The V call is TRBV5-1, the J call TRBJ2-3; no firm D call. The CDR3 length is 13 residues. V was pared by 6 bases and J by 6 bases, with 14 bases between. Germline V gene sequence: CDR1 SGHRS, CDR2 YFSETQ. CDR3 in amino acids: CASTQYNADTQYF. For the CDR3, the DNA is TGCGCCAGCACCCAATACAACGCCGATACGCAGTATTTT.

The chain combines TRBV29-1 with TRBJ2-2; D unresolved. Per germline, CDR1 SQVTM and CDR2 ANQGSEA. Deletions cut 4 bases from V and 7 bases from J, with 10 bases between. This CDR3 has 12 residues. The CDR3 spells CSVVFASGELFF. CDR3 bases: TGCAGCGTTGTGTTTGCCAGCGGGGAGCTGTTTTTT.

V usage is TRBV4-3 and J usage is TRBJ1-2, with unresolved D. The CDR3 sequence is 15 residues long. The V end lost 4 bases, the J end lost 11 bases, and 23 bases lay between the germline ends. Germline V gene sequence: CDR1 LGHNA, CDR2 YSLEER. The CDR3 loop reads CASSPSESVGSSYTF. CDR3 coding DNA: TGCGCCAGCAGCCCCTCGGAGTCGGTAGGATCTAGTTACACCTTC.

The table lists this clone with a few counts. The rearrangement links TRBV7-9 to TRBJ1-2, with D possibly being TRBD1 (5 bases). The CDR3 loop spans 15 amino acids. Trimming removed 1 base at V and 1 base at J, with 10 bases between. The V gene's germline CDR1 is SEHNR and CDR2 FQNEAQ (reference sequence). The CDR3 is CASSLETAFNYGYTF. The CDR3 region has the DNA TGTGCCAGCAGCTTAGAGACAGCGTTTAACTATGGCTACACCTTC.

V and J are TRBV2 and TRBJ2-3; TRBD2 aligns across 8 bases. Looked up from germline, CDR1 is SNHLY and CDR2 is FYNNEI. With 4 bases clipped from V and 6 bases from J, the junction kept 0 bases outside the gene matches. This CDR3 has 12 amino acids. CDR3 nucleotide sequence: TGTGCCAGCAGTGGGACTAGCGATACGCAGTATTTT. Translating it yields CASSGTSDTQYF.

CDR3 sequence: CASSFGTELYTGELFF. Here the CDR3 DNA reads TGTGCCAGCAGTTTCGGGACTGAATTGTACACCGGGGAGCTGTTTTTT. The chain combines TRBV28 with TRBJ2-2; D might be TRBD2 (6 bases). Trimming left V 3 bases short and J 3 bases short, with 14 bases between. CDR3 length: 16 residues. Germline V gene lookup returns CDR1 MDHEN and CDR2 SYDVKM.

The rearrangement uses TRBV7-8 and TRBJ2-2; tentatively, D is TRBD2 (6 bases). The CDR3 covers 16 residues. CDR1 and CDR2 (germline): SGHVS, FQNEAQ. V lost 2 bases and J 1 base, leaving 11 bases between the germline ends. As DNA, the CDR3 is TGTGCCAGCAGCTTAAGTCTGCGGGGGAACACCGGGGAGCTGTTTTTT. Amino acids: CASSLSLRGNTGELFF. Filled out from reference TRBV7-8 and TRBJ2-2, the complete variable domain reads GAGVSQSPRYKVAKRGQDVALRCDPISGHVSLFWYQQALGQGPEFLTYFQNEAQLDKSGLPSDRFFAERPEGSVSTLKIQRTQQEDSAVYLCASSLSLRGNTGELFFGEGSRLTVL.

The rearrangement uses TRBV5-6 and TRBJ1-1; the D is unclear. With 2 bases removed from V and 1 base from J, the gap between germline ends came to 9 bases. CDR1 is SGHDT, CDR2 YYEEEE, per germline. There are 14 residues in the CDR3. The CDR3 loop reads CASSFYSGNTEAFF. CDR3 bases: TGTGCCAGCAGCTTCTATAGCGGGAACACTGAAGCTTTCTTT. Variable domain in full (rest from reference TRBV5-6 and TRBJ1-1): DAGVTQSPTHLIKTRGQQVTLRCSPKSGHDTVSWYQQALGQGPQFIFQYYEEEERQRGNFPDRFSGHQFPNYSSELNVNALLLGDSALYLCASSFYSGNTEAFFGQGTRLTVV.

This rearrangement joins TRBV27 to TRBJ2-1; no definite D call. CDR3 size: 13 residues. V was trimmed by 2 bases and J by 2 bases, leaving 4 bases between them. The germline CDR1 and CDR2 sequences are MNHEY and SMNVEV (reference sequence). In nucleotides, the CDR3 is TGTGCCAGCAGTTTAGGCACCTACAATGAGCAGTTCTTC. Its protein product is CASSLGTYNEQFF.

The V call is TRBV7-3, the J call TRBJ2-1; D ambiguous. Looked up from germline, CDR1 is SGHTA and CDR2 is FQGTGA. The CDR3 totals 13 residues. With 3 bases removed from V and 7 bases from J, the gap between germline ends came to 10 bases. In nucleotides, the CDR3 is TGTGCCAGCAGCTTTGCGCCCGCAAATGAGCAGTTCTTC. It codes for CASSFAPANEQFF.

The J gene is TRBJ1-4, the V gene TRBV10-3; D is perhaps TRBD1 (6 bases). This CDR3 is built from 12 residues. CDR1 is ENHRY, CDR2 SYGVKD, per germline. V was cut by 3 bases and J by 13 bases, with 12 bases left in between. The CDR3 region is CAISDSGAVLFF. The DNA for the CDR3 is TGTGCCATCAGTGACTCAGGGGCAGTACTGTTTTTT.

Only one count was recorded for this clone. The CDR3 DNA sequence: TGTGCCAGCAGTTACACGGGACAGGGAAAGTACGAGCAGTACTTC. It specifies CASSYTGQGKYEQYF. The gene calls are TRBV6-5 and TRBJ2-7; 9 bases align to TRBD1. Germline assignment: CDR1 MNHEY and CDR2 SVGAGI. Trimming took 2 bases from V and 4 from J; bases not matched to a gene: 6. This CDR3 contains 15 residues.

The gene calls are TRBV4-3 and TRBJ2-5; D might be TRBD1 (6 bases). The CDR3 covers 14 residues. Germline V lookup: CDR1 LGHNA, CDR2 YSLEER. Trimming removed 0 bases from V and 7 bases from J, with 12 bases in between. CDR3: CASSQEGGKGTQYF. The CDR3 DNA follows: TGCGCCAGCAGCCAAGAAGGGGGTAAAGGGACCCAGTACTTC.

The chain carries TRBV9 and TRBJ2-3, with 7 nucleotides matching TRBD1. V was clipped by 3 bases and J by 4 bases; unmatched bases: 8. The length of the CDR3 is 15 residues. The germline CDR1 and CDR2 sequences are SGDLS and YYNGEE. CDR3 sequence reads: CASSGQGRQADTQYF. The CDR3, as DNA: TGTGCCAGCAGCGGACAGGGAAGGCAGGCAGATACGCAGTATTTT. The full variable domain, in which reference TRBV9 and TRBJ2-3 provide the parts outside the CDR3, is DSGVTQTPKHLITATGQRVTLRCSPRSGDLSVYWYQQSLDQGLQFLIQYYNGEERAKGNILERFSAQQFPDLHSELNLSSLELGDSALYFCASSGQGRQADTQYFGPGTRLTVL.

The chain joins TRBV6-5 to TRBJ2-7; D is unclear. The germline V gene has CDR1 MNHEY and CDR2 SVGAGI. The V end was cut by 6 bases, the J end by 0 bases, with 6 bases between. CDR3 size: 12 residues. The chain's CDR3 is CASSDNSYEQYF. CDR3 DNA: TGTGCCAGCAGCGACAACTCCTACGAGCAGTACTTC.

V and J are TRBV30 and TRBJ2-7, with D possibly being TRBD1 (5 bases). The V end lost 1 base, the J end lost 5 bases, and 9 bases lay between the germline ends. In germline, CDR1 is GTSNPN, CDR2 SVGIG (reference sequence). The CDR3 is made up of 12 amino acids. The CDR3 here is CAWSATGHEQYF. CDR3 in DNA: TGTGCCTGGAGTGCTACAGGTCACGAGCAGTACTTC.

V is TRBV4-2 and J is TRBJ2-5, with TRBD2 identical over 12 bases. Looked up from germline, CDR1 is LGHNA and CDR2 is YNFKEQ. CDR3 length equals 17 residues. Trimming took 0 bases from V and 5 from J; bases not matched to a gene: 7. CDR3 nucleotide sequence: TGTGCCAGCAGCCAAGAGGGCAGGACTAGCGGGGTCGAGACCCAGTACTTC. Protein: CASSQEGRTSGVETQYF.

The chain carries TRBV6-1 and TRBJ1-5; D is undetermined. The length of the CDR3 is 13 residues. Trimming pared 1 base from V and 4 bases from J, leaving 5 bases between. Germline-derived CDR1 and CDR2 are MNHNS and SASEGT. This CDR3 is CASSEGQNQPQHF. CDR3 bases: TGTGCCAGCAGTGAAGGGCAGAATCAGCCCCAGCATTTT.